The sample holds a few counts of the clone carrying this TCR beta chain. The sample originates from a study of identical twins. The junction had 11 bases not matched to a gene; V was cut back by 4 bases and J by 7 bases. In germline, CDR1 is SGHAT, CDR2 FQDESV (reference sequence). This CDR3 comprises 16 residues. Each CDR3 protein is one row after TCRdb ran MiXCR on the 5' RACE reads. The sample holds about 570,000 distinct CDR3 sequences, 9.6% seen once. These same data were also listed under a study on yellow fever vaccine responses in identical twins.

Sequenced sample: PBMCs. The receptor was isolated from a woman aged 18-29 years in good health. V is TRBV11-1 and J is TRBJ2-1; 9 bases are shared with TRBD2. CDR3 in amino acids: CASSWGGTSRGNEQFF. The CDR3 nucleotides are TGTGCCAGCAGCTGGGGCGGGACTAGCCGAGGGAATGAGCAGTTCTTC. Filled out from reference TRBV11-1 and TRBJ2-1, the complete variable domain reads EAEVAQSPRYKITEKSQAVAFWCDPISGHATLYWYRQILGQGPELLVQFQDESVVDDSQLPKDRFSAERLKGVDSTLKIQPAELGDSAMYLCASSWGGTSRGNEQFFGPGTRLTVL.